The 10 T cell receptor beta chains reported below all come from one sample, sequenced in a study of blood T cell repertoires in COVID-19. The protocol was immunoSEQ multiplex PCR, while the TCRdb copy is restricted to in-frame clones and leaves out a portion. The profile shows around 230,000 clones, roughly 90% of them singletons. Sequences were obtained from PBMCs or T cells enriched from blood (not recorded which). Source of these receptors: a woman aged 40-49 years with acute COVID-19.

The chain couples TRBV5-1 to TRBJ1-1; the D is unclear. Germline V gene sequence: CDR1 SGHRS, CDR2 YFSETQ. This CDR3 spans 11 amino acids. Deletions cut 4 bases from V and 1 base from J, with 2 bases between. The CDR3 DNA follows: TGCGCCAGCAGCCAGAACACTGAAGCTTTCTTT. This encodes CASSQNTEAFF.

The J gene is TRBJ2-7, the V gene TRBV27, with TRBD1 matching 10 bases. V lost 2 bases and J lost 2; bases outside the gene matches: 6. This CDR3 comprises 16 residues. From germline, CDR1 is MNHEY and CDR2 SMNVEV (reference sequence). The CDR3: CASSLNVGTGAYEQYV. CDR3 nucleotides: TGTGCCAGCAGTTTAAATGTCGGGACAGGGGCCTACGAGCAGTACGTC.

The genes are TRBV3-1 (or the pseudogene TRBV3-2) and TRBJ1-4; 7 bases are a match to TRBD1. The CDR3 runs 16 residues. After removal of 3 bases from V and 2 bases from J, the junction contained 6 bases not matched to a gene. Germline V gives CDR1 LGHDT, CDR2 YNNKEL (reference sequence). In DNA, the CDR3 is TGTGCCAGCAGCCAGCCCGACAGGGAGACTAATGAAAAACTGTTTTTT. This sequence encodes CASSQPDRETNEKLFF.

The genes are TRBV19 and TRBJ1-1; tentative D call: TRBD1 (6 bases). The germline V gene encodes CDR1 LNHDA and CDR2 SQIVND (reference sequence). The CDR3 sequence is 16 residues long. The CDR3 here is CATTHRTALSNTEAFF. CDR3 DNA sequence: TGTGCTACAACCCACCGGACAGCGCTATCGAACACTGAAGCTTTCTTT.

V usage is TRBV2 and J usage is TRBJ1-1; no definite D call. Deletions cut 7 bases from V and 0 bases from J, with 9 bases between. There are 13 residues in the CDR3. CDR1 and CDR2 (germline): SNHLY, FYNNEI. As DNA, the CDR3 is TGTGCCAGCAAAGAGTTCATGAACACTGAAGCTTTCTTT. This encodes CASKEFMNTEAFF.

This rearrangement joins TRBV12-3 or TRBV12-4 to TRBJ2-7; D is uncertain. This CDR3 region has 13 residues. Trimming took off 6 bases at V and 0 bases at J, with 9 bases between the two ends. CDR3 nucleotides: TGTGCCAGCAGGCCCACGAGCTCCTACGAGCAGTACTTC. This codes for CASRPTSSYEQYF.

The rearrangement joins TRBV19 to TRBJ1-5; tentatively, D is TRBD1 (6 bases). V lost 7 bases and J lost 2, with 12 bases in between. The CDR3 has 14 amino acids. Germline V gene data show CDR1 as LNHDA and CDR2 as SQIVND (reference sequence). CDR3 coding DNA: TGTGCCAGTATGGGGGGGGCTGGCAATCAGCCCCAGCATTTT. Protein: CASMGGAGNQPQHF.

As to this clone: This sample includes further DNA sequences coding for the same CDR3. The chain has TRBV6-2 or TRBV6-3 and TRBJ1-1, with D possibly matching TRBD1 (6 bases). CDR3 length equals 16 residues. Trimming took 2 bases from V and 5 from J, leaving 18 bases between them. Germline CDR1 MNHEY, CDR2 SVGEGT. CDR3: CASSYGRGNKGTEAFF. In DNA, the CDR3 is TGTGCCAGCAGTTACGGTAGGGGGAATAAAGGGACTGAAGCTTTCTTT.

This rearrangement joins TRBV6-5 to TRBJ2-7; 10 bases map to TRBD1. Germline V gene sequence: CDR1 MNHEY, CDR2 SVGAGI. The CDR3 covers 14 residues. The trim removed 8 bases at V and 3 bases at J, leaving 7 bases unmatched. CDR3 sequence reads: CASSRGQGIYEQYF. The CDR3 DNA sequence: TGTGCCAGCTCCCGGGGACAGGGGATCTACGAGCAGTACTTC.

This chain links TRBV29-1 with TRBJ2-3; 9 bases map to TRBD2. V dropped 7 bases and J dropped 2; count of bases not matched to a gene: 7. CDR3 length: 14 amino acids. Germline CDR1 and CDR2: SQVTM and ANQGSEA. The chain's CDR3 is CSGSGGTYTDTQYF. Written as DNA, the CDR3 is TGCAGCGGGAGCGGGGGGACCTACACAGATACGCAGTATTTT.